Sequencing of this TCR beta chain was carried out in a study of neurological immune-mediated disorders. Study-level findings and limits: Phylogenetic analysis grouped 18 of 34 multiple sclerosis patients' repertoires together, suggesting a possible repertoire signature. While HTLV-1-associated myelopathy showed the greatest TCR clonal expansion, multiple sclerosis showed the least, falling below healthy controls.

CD4+ or CD8+ T cells, over 800,000 per library, were used for sorted libraries. This clonotype was counted many times. Its specificity is unknown. The germline gives CDR1 SGHRS, CDR2 YFSETQ. This CDR3 contains 13 residues. Between the trimmed V and J ends, which lost 0 bases and 7 bases, there was a span of 8 bases. A single run covered 15-18 subjects with over 190 million TCR-beta sequences. TCRdb re-analysed the 5' RACE reads in MiXCR, keeping a single row per CDR3 protein. This repertoire shows 52,000 or so distinct CDR3 sequences, 3.5% to 4% found once; its top ten account for about 2%. The sequence was collected from a woman in her thirties or forties with multiple sclerosis. The sequencing input was CD4+ T cells from blood. V and J are TRBV5-1 and TRBJ2-1; D gene ambiguous. The CDR3 nucleotides read TGCGCCAGCAGCTTGGTTAGTTTTAATGAGCAGTTCTTC. It is translated as CASSLVSFNEQFF.